Sequencing of this T cell receptor beta chain was carried out in a study of blood T cell repertoires in COVID-19. Sequenced by immunoSEQ multiplex PCR; TCRdb stores in-frame clones only, minus some. The repertoire has roughly 260,000 clones, approximately 88% of them found once; the top ten carry 2% to 3%. CDR1 is SEHNR and CDR2 is FQNEAQ in the germline V gene (reference sequence). The CDR3 sequence is 16 residues long. V was clipped by 4 bases and J by 4 bases; unmatched bases: 6. The sample consisted of PBMCs or T cells enriched from blood (not recorded which). The genes are TRBV7-9 and TRBJ2-3, with 12 bases matching TRBD1. The origin of this receptor is a woman aged 30 to 39 with acute COVID-19. CDR3 loop: CASSSAGTGGPDTQYF. CDR3 in DNA: TGTGCCAGCAGCTCGGCCGGGACAGGGGGCCCAGATACGCAGTATTTT. Based on the CDR3 plus reference TRBV7-9 and TRBJ2-3, the full variable domain is DTGVSQNPRHKITKRGQNVTFRCDPISEHNRLYWYRQTLGQGPEFLTYFQNEAQLEKSRLLSDRFSAERPKGSFSTLEIQRTEQGDSAMYLCASSSAGTGGPDTQYFGPGTRLTVL.